This entry lists 25 T cell receptor beta chains sequenced from one sample in a study of monozygotic twins with cystic fibrosis. Sequencing used immunoSEQ multiplex PCR; TCRdb keeps in-frame clones, though not all of them. The repertoire holds about 26,000 clones, with about 96% as singletons. Sequenced sample: blood. Source of these receptors: a girl aged 2 to 9 with cystic fibrosis.

This clone came up a few times. This rearrangement joins TRBV25-1 to TRBJ2-5; 8 nucleotides match TRBD2. Germline V gene lookup returns CDR1 MGHDK and CDR2 SYGVNS. There are 15 residues in the CDR3. Trimming removed 3 bases from V and 4 bases from J; junction bases left unmatched: 7. The CDR3 sequence is CASSEVRGLGETQYF. The DNA of the CDR3 is TGTGCCAGCAGTGAGGTTCGGGGACTAGGAGAGACCCAGTACTTC.

This clone was picked up one time. The chain employs TRBV20-1 and TRBJ1-2; weak D call: TRBD1 (5 bases). With 5 bases removed from V and 7 bases from J, the gap between germline ends came to 11 bases. The CDR3 runs to 11 residues. Germline CDR1 is DFQATT and CDR2 is SNEGSKA (reference sequence). The DNA of the CDR3 is TGCAGTGCTCCCTCTGGGGCTGGCTACACCTTC. Translation: CSAPSGAGYTF.

The chain joins TRBV7-3 to TRBJ2-5; TRBD1 matches at 7 bases. Germline CDR1 reads SGHTA; CDR2 reads FQGTGA. Unmatched junction bases numbered 5, after V lost 2 bases and J lost 2 bases. The CDR3 runs 15 residues. The CDR3 region is CASSLEGQTQETQYF. DNA of the CDR3: TGTGCCAGCAGCTTAGAGGGACAGACGCAAGAGACCCAGTACTTC.

V gene TRBV29-1 combines with J gene TRBJ2-1, with D maybe TRBD1 (5 bases). The CDR3 totals 12 residues. Germline assignment: CDR1 SQVTM and CDR2 ANQGSEA. Between the trimmed V and J ends, which lost 6 bases and 9 bases, there was a span of 15 bases. The CDR3 here is CSVPLGQGEQFF. DNA for the CDR3: TGCAGCGTCCCCCTAGGGCAGGGTGAGCAGTTCTTC.

J is TRBJ1-2 and V is TRBV29-1; the D gene is possibly TRBD1 (5 bases). Trimming stripped 7 bases from V and 8 bases from J, with 23 bases between. The germline CDR1 and CDR2 sequences are SQVTM and ANQGSEA. CDR3 length: 14 amino acids. CDR3 amino acids: CSAFSPGLMSGYTF. The DNA of the CDR3 is TGCAGCGCTTTTTCCCCGGGACTCATGTCGGGCTACACCTTC.

The CDR3 DNA reads TGTGCCAGCAGTCCTGTGGGCAGCTCCTACGAGCAGTACTTC. The encoded protein is CASSPVGSSYEQYF. The V call is TRBV6-5, the J call TRBJ2-7; D unresolved. CDR3 size: 14 residues. Germline V gene sequence: CDR1 MNHEY, CDR2 SVGAGI. The V end lost 5 bases, the J end lost 0 bases, and 11 bases lay between the germline ends.

The rearrangement uses TRBV28 and TRBJ2-7; D may correspond to TRBD1 or TRBD2 (6 bases each). With 6 bases removed from V and 4 bases from J, the gap between germline ends came to 19 bases. The CDR3 totals 15 residues. Per germline, CDR1 MDHEN and CDR2 SYDVKM. The CDR3 bases are TGTGCCAGCAGCCCTGTACAGGGCGGGGCATACGAGCAGTACTTC. Amino acid sequence: CASSPVQGGAYEQYF.

This clone was detected only once. The CDR3 nucleotides are TGTGCCTGGAGAGGCACCGGGGGGGCTGAAGCTTTCTTT. This codes for CAWRGTGGAEAFF. The chain uses TRBV30 and TRBJ1-1; D might be TRBD1 (5 bases). V lost 3 bases and J 6 bases, leaving 14 bases between the germline ends. Germline V gives CDR1 GTSNPN, CDR2 SVGIG (reference sequence). The CDR3 length is 13 residues.

This clone appeared a single time. The chain joins TRBV5-1 to TRBJ2-3; 10 bases are shared with TRBD2. Germline values: CDR1 SGHRS, CDR2 YFSETQ. V lost 2 bases and J lost 6; bases outside the gene matches: 3. The CDR3 consists of 14 residues. CDR3 in amino acids: CASSFGTSADTQYF. The CDR3 DNA sequence: TGCGCCAGCAGCTTTGGGACTAGCGCGGATACGCAGTATTTT.

The V and J genes are TRBV14 and TRBJ2-3; TRBD2 agrees at 9 bases. The V gene's germline CDR1 is SGHDN and CDR2 FVKESK. J was trimmed by 2 bases and V by 2 bases; bases with no gene match: 5. This CDR3 is 16 amino acids long. CDR3: CASSQLGLALTDTQYF. The CDR3 DNA reads as TGTGCCAGCAGCCAATTGGGACTAGCCCTCACAGATACGCAGTATTTT.

The gene calls are TRBV28 and TRBJ1-3, with a weak D call TRBD1 (6 bases). The germline CDR1 and CDR2 sequences are MDHEN and SYDVKM. This CDR3 is 17 amino acids long. Trimming cost V 8 bases and J 4 bases, with 24 bases left between them. Written as DNA, the CDR3 is TGTGCCAGCCCTCCAGCCGGGGGCGCCTCTGACGGAAACACCATATATTTT. Its translation is CASPPAGGASDGNTIYF.

The chain has TRBV19 and TRBJ1-5; no clear D. V dropped 2 bases and J dropped 2 bases, with 13 bases sitting between them. Germline V gene sequence: CDR1 LNHDA, CDR2 SQIVND (reference sequence). The CDR3 is made up of 16 amino acids. The CDR3 sequence is CASSISFDSGNQPQHF. CDR3 nucleotide sequence: TGTGCCAGTAGTATAAGTTTCGACTCGGGCAATCAGCCCCAGCATTTT.

The chain couples TRBV6-5 to TRBJ2-5, with no clear D. V lost 8 bases to trimming and J lost 4 bases, with 14 bases between them. The CDR3 is 13 residues long. CDR1 and CDR2 (germline): MNHEY, SVGAGI. CDR3 protein: CASGLTPRETQYF. The CDR3 DNA follows: TGTGCCAGCGGGCTAACCCCCAGAGAGACCCAGTACTTC.

The chain employs TRBV4-1 and TRBJ2-1, with a possible D match to TRBD2 (5 bases). Germline CDR1 MGHRA, CDR2 YSYEKL. V dropped 4 bases and J dropped 1 base, with 14 bases sitting between them. The CDR3 has 16 residues. The CDR3 is CASSPRRTGSYNEQFF. CDR3 nucleotide sequence: TGCGCCAGCAGCCCACGAAGGACGGGGTCCTACAATGAGCAGTTCTTC.

The V gene is TRBV30, the J gene TRBJ2-7, with D possibly matching TRBD1 (5 bases). The germline gives CDR1 GTSNPN, CDR2 SVGIG (reference sequence). This CDR3 has 14 amino acids. V was pared by 0 bases and J by 6 bases, with 15 bases between. CDR3 DNA: TGTGCCTGGAGTGTTCCGAAGGGGCTACGCGAGCAGTACTTC. It translates to CAWSVPKGLREQYF.

J is TRBJ1-2 and V is TRBV7-9; a weak D match, TRBD1 (5 bases). CDR3 length: 13 residues. Germline CDR1 is SEHNR and CDR2 is FQNEAQ (reference sequence). V was shortened by 0 bases and J by 10 bases, with 12 bases between the two germline ends. The CDR3 reads CASSLAVQGDYTF. In DNA form, the CDR3 reads TGTGCCAGCAGCTTAGCGGTCCAGGGAGACTACACCTTC.

The CDR3 nucleotides are TGCGCCAGCAGAAAGGGACTCGACAATGAGCAGTTCTTC. Residues: CASRKGLDNEQFF. The chain combines TRBV10-1 with TRBJ2-1; D is perhaps TRBD2 (6 bases). V dropped 6 bases and J dropped 5 bases, with 11 bases sitting between them. The germline CDR1 and CDR2 sequences are WNHNN and SYGVQD (reference sequence). The CDR3 runs 13 residues.

The chain carries TRBV10-3 and TRBJ1-3; perhaps TRBD1 as D (5 bases). CDR1 and CDR2 from the germline V gene are ENHRY and SYGVKD. V lost 4 bases to trimming and J lost 0 bases, with 10 bases between them. The CDR3 loop spans 15 amino acids. The CDR3 region is CAISVGGSSGNTIYF. The CDR3 coding sequence is TGTGCCATCAGTGTGGGGGGATCCTCTGGAAACACCATATATTTT.

The chain links TRBV21-1 to TRBJ1-5. TRBV21-1 has pseudogene status. The CDR3 covers 18 residues. CDR3: CASSKEEGPPRGNQPQHF. The CDR3 coding sequence is TGTGCCAGCAGCAAAGAGGAGGGACCCCCTCGGGGCAATCAGCCCCAGCATTTT.

This clone has just one count. The V and J genes are TRBV9 and TRBJ1-1; 7 nucleotides agree with TRBD1. This CDR3 is 13 amino acids long. J was trimmed by 2 bases and V by 3 bases; bases with no gene match: 1. CDR1 and CDR2 from the germline V gene are SGDLS and YYNGEE. CDR3 region: CASSAGGNTEAFF. The CDR3 DNA is TGTGCCAGCAGCGCAGGGGGTAACACTGAAGCTTTCTTT.

V and J are TRBV27 and TRBJ2-1; 13 positions agree with TRBD2. Germline V CDR1 and CDR2: MNHEY, SMNVEV (reference sequence). V shed 6 bases, J shed 5 bases, and the junction held 4 bases outside the gene matches. This CDR3 has 15 residues. The CDR3 reads CASRQGTSGDNEQFF. In DNA, the CDR3 is TGTGCCAGCAGGCAAGGGACTAGCGGGGACAATGAGCAGTTCTTC.

This chain connects TRBV6-6 to TRBJ2-7, with D perhaps TRBD2 (6 bases). The germline V gene has CDR1 MNHNY and CDR2 SVGAGI (reference sequence). Trimming removed 8 bases from V and 3 bases from J, with 11 bases in between. The CDR3 runs to 12 residues. The chain's CDR3 is CASVSGHYEQYF. The DNA for the CDR3 is TGTGCCAGCGTTAGCGGTCACTACGAGCAGTACTTC.

The genes are TRBV16 and TRBJ1-5; D unresolved. The CDR3 is 13 residues long. CDR1 and CDR2 (germline): KGHSY, FQNENV. V shed 2 bases and J shed 2 bases, with 4 bases lying between them. CDR3 DNA sequence: TGTGCCAGCAGCCAAGGGCGCAATCAGCCCCAGCATTTT. It translates to CASSQGRNQPQHF.

The CDR3 sequence: CATSTRPPWGDQPQHF. The CDR3, as DNA: TGTGCCACCAGCACGCGCCCCCCGTGGGGGGATCAGCCCCAGCATTTT. The J gene is TRBJ1-5, the V gene TRBV15; maybe TRBD1 (5 bases). Germline CDR1 and CDR2: LNHNV and YYDKDF (reference sequence). V was cut by 4 bases and J by 5 bases, with 18 bases left in between. The CDR3 contains 16 residues.

This chain connects TRBV29-1 to TRBJ2-2; TRBD1 matches at 7 bases. The CDR3 extends over 12 amino acids. J was trimmed by 6 bases and V by 7 bases; bases with no gene match: 5. Germline V gene sequence: CDR1 SQVTM, CDR2 ANQGSEA. The DNA of the CDR3 is TGCAGCGGGACACAGGGGTCCGGGGAGCTGTTTTTT. It encodes CSGTQGSGELFF.